This T cell receptor (beta chain) was identified during a study of blood T cell repertoires in COVID-19. Study background: Researchers got acute and convalescent COVID-19 samples from the United States, Italy and Spain.

The repertoire was sequenced with immunoSEQ multiplex PCR; TCRdb's copy has only in-frame clones and lacks some. This sample yields 220,000 or so clones, of which approximately 81% are seen a single time; approximately 5.1% belongs to the top ten. This CDR3 spans 13 amino acids. Losses at the gene ends were 4 bases for V and 6 bases for J; bases not matched to a gene: 5. From germline, CDR1 is SGDLS and CDR2 YYNGEE. V and J are TRBV9 and TRBJ2-7, with 9 bases identical to TRBD1. The sequence derives from an older woman who had recovered from COVID-19. The source material was peripheral blood. The CDR3 spells CASSHRTGAEQYF. The DNA for the CDR3 is TGTGCCAGCAGCCATAGGACAGGGGCCGAGCAGTACTTC.